This is a list of T cell receptor beta chains from one sample in a study of T cell responses to AZD1222 COVID-19 vaccine. Profiling relied on immunoSEQ multiplex PCR, and the TCRdb table lists in-frame clones only, not all of them. The sample carries roughly 120,000 clones, roughly nine tenths recorded once. The material sequenced was peripheral blood, taken on day 0 of AZD1222 vaccination. The receptors come from an adult in good health. CDR3s include the opening cysteine and the closing phenylalanine or tryptophan. D genes are given only for firm matches. Not all rows give a size; the values are once, few, many and, for expanded clones, a class.

>.|TRBD1|TRBJ2-2|TRBV9
TGTGCCAGCAGCGGACGACAGGGCCAAGATATTGCCGGGGAGCTGTTTTTT
CASSGRQGQDIAGELFF
>.|.|TRBJ1-2|TRBV28
TGTGCCAGCAGTTTAGCGGGGACGGGGGGCTACACCTTC
CASSLAGTGGYTF
>.|.|TRBJ2-3|TRBV4-3
TGCGCCAGCAGCCAAGGGGGGACCCTCACAGATACGCAGTATTTT
CASSQGGTLTDTQYF
>once|.|TRBJ1-5|TRBV7-8
TGTGCCAGCAGCTTAGGGCCCGAACAGCCCCAGCATTTT
CASSLGPEQPQHF
>.|TRBD1|TRBJ1-1|TRBV7-9
TGTGCCAGCAGCTTGCAGGGGGACACTGAAGCTTTCTTT
CASSLQGDTEAFF
>.|.|TRBJ1-1|TRBV12-3/TRBV12-4
TGTGCCAGCAGTTTAAGTTTGTACACTGAAGCTTTCTTT
CASSLSLYTEAFF
>.|TRBD2|TRBJ2-7|TRBV7-3
TGTGCCAGCAGCTTACAGCGGGGGGCCCTTGGTGAGCAGTACTTC
CASSLQRGALGEQYF
>.|.|TRBJ1-6|TRBV11-2
TGTGCCAGCAGCGGAGGATTTGCAGGGACAACCCTCCACTTT
CASSGGFAGTTLHF
>.|.|TRBJ1-1|TRBV12-5
TGTGCTAGTGGCCTGGGGGTTTACACTGAAGCTTTCTTT
CASGLGVYTEAFF
>few|.|TRBJ2-3|TRBV10-3
TGTGCCATCAGTGAGGGTAGCACAGATACGCAGTATTTT
CAISEGSTDTQYF
>.|.|TRBJ2-7|TRBV7-2
TGTGCCAGCAGCTTAAGGTCGTATGGGGCGGCTTCCTACGAGCAGTACTTC
CASSLRSYGAASYEQYF
>once|TRBD2|TRBJ2-7|TRBV5-5
TGTGCCAGCAGCTTGGCGGGGGGGCAGTACGAGCAGTACTTC
CASSLAGGQYEQYF
>.|.|TRBJ2-7|TRBV19
TGTGCCAGTAGCGCCCAGAGTTCAGCCTACGAGCAGTACTTC
CASSAQSSAYEQYF
>.|TRBD1|TRBJ1-2|TRBV24-1
TGTGCCACCAGTGACCGGACAGGACTCTATGGCTACACCTTC
CATSDRTGLYGYTF
>.|.|TRBJ1-2|TRBV30
TGTGCCTGGAGTCAAGGTAGAGCTGTAGCTAACTATGGCTACACCTTC
CAWSQGRAVANYGYTF
>.|.|TRBJ1-6|TRBV6-5
TGTGCCAGCAGTTACGAAGGGGCTAGGGGTTCACCCCTCCACTTT
CASSYEGARGSPLHF